The T cell receptor (beta chain) described here comes from a study of cytomegalovirus exposure and HLA in healthy donors. Trimming removed 0 bases from V and 10 bases from J, with 11 bases in between. The germline gives CDR1 SGHRS, CDR2 YFSETQ. The CDR3 is 14 residues long. TCRdb's copy holds only in-frame clones and misses some; the assay was immunoSEQ multiplex PCR. Here the sample spans 150,000 to 200,000 clones, roughly 83% being singletons. The sequencing input was PBMCs. This clonotype originated in a woman between 18 and 29 years old in good health and CMV-seronegative. The gene calls are TRBV5-1 and TRBJ1-6, with TRBD1 as a possible D gene (6 bases). The CDR3 region has the DNA TGCGCCAGCAGCTTGGTATATGGGGGCTCACCCCTCCACTTT. Protein: CASSLVYGGSPLHF.